This T cell receptor beta chain emerged from a study of T-cell reconstitution after alpha-beta-depleted transplantation in children. Broader study findings: Two months or so post-transplant, alpha-beta T cells reportedly derived from several hundred expanded graft clones.

This clonotype was seen a handful of times. Its specificity is not known. Unique molecular identifiers were incorporated into the prepared TCRbeta library. TCRdb analysed the PCR reads with MiXCR anew, one entry per CDR3 protein. This sample has approximately 110,000 distinct CDR3 sequences, with about 9.4% found just once. V dropped 3 bases and J dropped 0 bases, with 24 bases sitting between them. The germline gives CDR1 MGHDK, CDR2 SYGVNS. The CDR3 is made up of 21 amino acids. The material was PBMCs, obtained before TCRalphabeta/CD19-depleted stem cell transplant. The origin of this receptor is a boy aged 2 to 10 with acute lymphoblastic leukemia, due to receive a stem cell transplant. The chain combines TRBV25-1 with TRBJ2-6, with D unresolved. CDR3 region: CASSDHKKPESPHSGANVLTF. In nucleotides, the CDR3 is TGTGCCAGCAGTGACCACAAGAAGCCGGAATCCCCTCACTCTGGGGCCAACGTCCTGACTTTC.